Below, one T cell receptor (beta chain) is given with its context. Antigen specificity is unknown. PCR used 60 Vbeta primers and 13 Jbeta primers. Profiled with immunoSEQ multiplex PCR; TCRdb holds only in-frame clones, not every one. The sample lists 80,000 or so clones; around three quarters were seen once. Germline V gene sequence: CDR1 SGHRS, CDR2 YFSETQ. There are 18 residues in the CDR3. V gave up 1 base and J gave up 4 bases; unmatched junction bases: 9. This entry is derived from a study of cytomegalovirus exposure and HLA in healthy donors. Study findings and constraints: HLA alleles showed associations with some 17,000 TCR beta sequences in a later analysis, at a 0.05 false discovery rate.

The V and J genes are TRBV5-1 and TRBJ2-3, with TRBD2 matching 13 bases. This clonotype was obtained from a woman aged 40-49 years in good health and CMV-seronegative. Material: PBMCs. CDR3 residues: CASSLYGTSGGASDTQYF. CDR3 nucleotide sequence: TGCGCCAGCAGCTTGTACGGTACTAGCGGGGGGGCATCAGATACGCAGTATTTT.